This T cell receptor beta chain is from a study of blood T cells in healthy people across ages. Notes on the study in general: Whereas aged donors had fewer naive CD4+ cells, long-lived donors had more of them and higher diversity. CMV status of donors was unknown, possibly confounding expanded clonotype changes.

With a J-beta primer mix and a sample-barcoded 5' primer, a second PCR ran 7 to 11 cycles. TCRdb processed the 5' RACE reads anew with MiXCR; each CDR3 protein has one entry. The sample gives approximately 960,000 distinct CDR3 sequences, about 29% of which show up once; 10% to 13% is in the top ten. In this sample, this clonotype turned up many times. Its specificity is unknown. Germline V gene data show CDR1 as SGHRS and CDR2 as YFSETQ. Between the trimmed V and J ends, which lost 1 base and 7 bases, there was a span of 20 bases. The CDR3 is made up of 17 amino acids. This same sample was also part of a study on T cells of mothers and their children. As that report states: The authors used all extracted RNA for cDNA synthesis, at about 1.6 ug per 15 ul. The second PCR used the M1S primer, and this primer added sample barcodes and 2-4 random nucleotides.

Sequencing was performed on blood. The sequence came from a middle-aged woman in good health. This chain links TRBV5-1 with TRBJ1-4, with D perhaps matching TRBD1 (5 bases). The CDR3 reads CASSLSDFGPRGEKLFF. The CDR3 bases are TGCGCCAGCAGCTTGTCTGACTTCGGCCCGAGGGGTGAAAAACTGTTTTTT.